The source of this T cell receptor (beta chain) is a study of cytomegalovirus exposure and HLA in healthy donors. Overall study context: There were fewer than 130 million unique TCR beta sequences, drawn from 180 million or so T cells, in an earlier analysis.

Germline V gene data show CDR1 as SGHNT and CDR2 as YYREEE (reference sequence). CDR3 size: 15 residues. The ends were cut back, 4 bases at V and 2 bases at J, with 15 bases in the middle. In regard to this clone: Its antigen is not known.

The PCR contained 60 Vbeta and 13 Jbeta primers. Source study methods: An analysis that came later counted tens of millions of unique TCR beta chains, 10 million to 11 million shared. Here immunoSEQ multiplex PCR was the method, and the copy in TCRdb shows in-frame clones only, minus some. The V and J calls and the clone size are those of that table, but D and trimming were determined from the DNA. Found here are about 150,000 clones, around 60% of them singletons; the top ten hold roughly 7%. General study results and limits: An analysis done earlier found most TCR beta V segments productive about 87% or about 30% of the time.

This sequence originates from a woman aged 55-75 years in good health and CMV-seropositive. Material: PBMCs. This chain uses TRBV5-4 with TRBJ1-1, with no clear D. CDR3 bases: TGTGCCAGCAGCCCGCGAGGTTGGGTCAACACTGAAGCTTTCTTT. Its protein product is CASSPRGWVNTEAFF.